This TCR beta chain is from a study of T-cell reconstitution after alpha-beta-depleted transplantation in children. Study results and caveats: It was newly produced T cells that mostly accounted for T-cell counts and diversity one year after transplant. It was reported that alpha-beta T cells came from several hundred expanded graft clones (about two months after transplant). At day 60, the high TCRbeta diversity found in some patients originated from recipient T cells and thymic progenitors that had survived.

Unique molecular identifiers were incorporated during preparation of the TCRbeta library. From the PCR reads, TCRdb called clonotypes with MiXCR, one entry per CDR3 protein. Among 25,000 to 30,000 distinct CDR3 sequences listed, 15% to 20% were seen once. V lost 0 bases, J lost 4 bases, and 10 bases lay in between. The CDR3 extends over 14 amino acids. The V gene's germline CDR1 is SGHAT and CDR2 FQNNGV. This clonotype appeared a few times. Its antigen is undetermined. V is TRBV11-2 and J is TRBJ2-7; D unresolved. Sequenced here: PBMCs, mostly from graft donor cells, sampled 60 days after TCRalphabeta/CD19-depleted stem cell transplant. This receptor was taken from a male patient aged 2 to 10 who had a stem cell transplant for acute lymphoblastic leukemia, so the T cells may come from the graft donor. CDR3 in DNA: TGTGCCAGCAGCTTAGAAGGTCGCACGTACGAGCAGTACTTC. This gives the protein CASSLEGRTYEQYF.